This T cell receptor beta chain is drawn from a study of CD8+ T cells in alopecia areata (dated by TCRdb to between 2018 and 2020). The study in broad terms: The treated patients, all with moderate-to-severe alopecia areata, were enrolled in an open-label pilot trial of oral tofacitinib given at 5 to 10 mg twice daily. Amplification of TCRbeta CDR3 regions was done by immunoSEQ multiplex PCR using 35 Vbeta forward primers and 13 Jbeta reverse primers. Tofacitinib-treated patients had biopsies at baseline and at 4 and 24 weeks of treatment, with a later scalp biopsy in several patients. Patients received tofacitinib for 6 to 18 months and were then followed off drug for 6 months to check for delayed response and recurrence. Disease severity in treated patients was measured with the SALT score, which quantifies the percentage of affected scalp surface area. RNA was obtained with the PAXgene miRNA kit for fixed scalp, the miRNeasy kit for PBMCs, and the RNeasy kit for mouse skin. On the human side, TCRbeta sequencing was run on scalp tissue and on sorted CD4+ and CD8+ peripheral blood T cells from healthy controls and from alopecia areata patients with either patchy or totalis/universalis disease. In both human patients and the C3H/HeJ mouse model, the study applied high-throughput TCRbeta sequencing to look at T cell clonal expansion in alopecia areata. Scalp clonality was compared among normal scalp (n=4), patchy alopecia areata scalp (n=8), and alopecia totalis/universalis scalp (n=8).

General study outcomes and caveats: Shared TCR sequences between patients were less evident than in mice, which may be partly attributable to HLA diversity in the patient population. Because the treated cohort was small and had only one nonresponder, larger studies are needed to examine links between baseline CD8+ expansion and response. During tofacitinib treatment, many expanded lesional clones stuck around in both scalp and blood, and this persistence may partly explain why relapse happens after treatment is stopped. With tofacitinib, both scalp clonality and the number of expanded CD8+ clones among the top 100 scalp clones went down significantly. Lesional scalp, especially in alopecia totalis/universalis, showed higher clonality and more expanded CD8+ clones than normal scalp, suggesting antigenic drive. Scalp TCR repertoire analysis is complicated because resident alphabeta T cells in normal human skin are also sequenced, whereas mouse skin is dominated by gammadelta T cells.

Libraries came from the immunoSEQ multiplex PCR assay. RNA was extracted from all samples and reverse transcribed into cDNA, which served as template for TCR sequencing. First-strand cDNA was synthesized using SuperScript III with a 2:1 mix of oligo-dT and random hexamers. A synthetic immune receptor repertoire was used to gauge amplification bias, and whatever bias remained was removed computationally. Processing in the source paper ran as follows. Raw reads were preprocessed for error removal, and CDR3 was defined according to IMGT conventions as running from the conserved cysteine to phenylalanine. Clonality was calculated as 1 minus Shannon entropy normalized by log2 of the number of productive unique TCRs. Whether scalp clones were CD4 or CD8 was inferred by matching scalp TCRbeta sequences against CD4 and CD8 repertoires sorted from blood. TCRdb retrieved this table from immuneACCESS and kept in-frame rearrangements only. Not all clones are present; in checked studies, unresolved V genes account for under half, and no reason is known for the remainder. The DNA was the basis for D and trimming; V, J and clone size are from that table. The table for this sample lists 200,000 to 250,000 clones; approximately 72% of them were counted only once. The leading ten clones occupy 1% to 1.5% of the sample.

From the cysteine through the phenylalanine, the CDR3 covers 16 amino acids. The kept DNA is CDR3 alone, 48 bases in frame from the first base. V trim: 5 bases; J trim: 1 base; unmatched bases: 6. CDR1 and CDR2, per the germline V gene, are SGHVS and FNYEAQ. Points on this clone: Its antigen is unknown. No qualities accompany the bases; no much larger clone lies one base away.

The treatment or condition label for this specimen denotes: oral pan-JAK inhibitor, 5-10 mg twice daily. From alopecia areata patients, peripheral blood was collected along with lesional scalp punch biopsies. PBMCs were isolated by density centrifugation and stained for CD3, CD4 and CD8, and CD4+ and CD8+ T cells were sorted on a FACSAria. The V and J genes are TRBV7-6 and TRBJ2-1, with 9 central nucleotides matching TRBD2. The source is a human donor with alopecia areata. Sequenced here: CD4+ T cells sorted from blood, sampled at approximately week 42, from a patient treated with tofacitinib. The DNA sequence is given as TGTGCCAGCAGCGAGGAAGCGGGGGGTTCCTACAATGAGCAGTTCTTC. It is translated as CASSEEAGGSYNEQFF.